This T cell receptor (beta chain) was observed in a study of Graves' ophthalmopathy and Graves' hyperthyroidism. Study outcomes and limitations: Most thyroid-expanded clonotypes exceeding 0.001 frequency were also found in blood.

Ophthalmopathy donors were characterized by moderate-to-severe activity, CAS of at least 3, NOSPECS of at least 4, and duration under 3 months. Excluded: other autoimmune disease, uncontrolled infection, pregnancy or lactation. The TCR beta CDR3 regions underwent amplification from RNA transcripts. A first-round RT-PCR used HTBI primers, followed by a second-round multiplex PCR. TCRdb passed the multiplex PCR reads through MiXCR, listing each CDR3 protein once. The repertoire holds around 600,000 distinct CDR3 sequences, over 40% seen once, with 2.5% to 3.5% in the top ten. Germline V gene sequence: CDR1 SNHLY, CDR2 FYNNEI. V shed 6 bases, J shed 3 bases, and the junction held 7 bases outside the gene matches. This CDR3 region has 14 residues. In regard to this clonotype: The target antigen is unknown.

This TCR was recovered from an adult man with Graves' ophthalmopathy. The sample taken for sequencing was peripheral blood. The rearrangement uses TRBV2 and TRBJ2-7; 8 bases fit TRBD1. CDR3 loop: CASSRQGNHYEQYF. The CDR3 DNA follows: TGTGCCAGCAGCCGACAGGGGAATCACTACGAGCAGTACTTC.